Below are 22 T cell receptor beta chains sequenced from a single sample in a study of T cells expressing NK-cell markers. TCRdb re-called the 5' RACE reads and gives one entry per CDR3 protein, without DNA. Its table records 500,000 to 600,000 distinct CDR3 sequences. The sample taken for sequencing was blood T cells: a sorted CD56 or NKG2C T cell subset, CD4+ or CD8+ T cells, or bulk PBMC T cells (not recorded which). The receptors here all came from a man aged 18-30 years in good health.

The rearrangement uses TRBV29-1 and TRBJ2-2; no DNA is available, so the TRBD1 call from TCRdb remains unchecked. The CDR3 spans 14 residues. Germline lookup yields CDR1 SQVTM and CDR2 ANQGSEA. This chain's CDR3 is CSVRKLQGTGELFF.

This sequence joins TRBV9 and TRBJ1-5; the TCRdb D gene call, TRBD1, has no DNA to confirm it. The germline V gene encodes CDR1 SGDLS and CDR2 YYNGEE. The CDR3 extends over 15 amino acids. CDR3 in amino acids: CASSERGGSNQPQHF.

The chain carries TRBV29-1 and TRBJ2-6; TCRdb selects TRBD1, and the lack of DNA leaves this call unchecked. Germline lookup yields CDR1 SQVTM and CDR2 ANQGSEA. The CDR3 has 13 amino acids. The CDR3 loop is CSVWDPGANVLTF.

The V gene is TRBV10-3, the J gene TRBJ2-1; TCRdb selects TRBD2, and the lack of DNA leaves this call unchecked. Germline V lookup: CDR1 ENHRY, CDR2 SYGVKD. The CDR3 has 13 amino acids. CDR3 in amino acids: CAIGDLFRNEQFF.

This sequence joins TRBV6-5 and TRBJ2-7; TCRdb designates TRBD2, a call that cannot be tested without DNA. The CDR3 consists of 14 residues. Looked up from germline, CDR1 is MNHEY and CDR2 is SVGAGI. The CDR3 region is CASSYGPSTYEQYF.

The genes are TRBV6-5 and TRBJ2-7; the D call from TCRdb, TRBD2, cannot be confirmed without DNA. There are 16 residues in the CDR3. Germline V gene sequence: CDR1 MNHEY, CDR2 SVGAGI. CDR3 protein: CASSYSNRRGFREQYF.

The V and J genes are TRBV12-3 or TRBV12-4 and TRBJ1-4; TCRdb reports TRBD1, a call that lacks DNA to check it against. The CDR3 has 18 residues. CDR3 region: CASSLSAGAGQENEKLFF.

CDR3 in amino acids: CATSSRTSGAIYEQYF. V gene TRBV15 combines with J gene TRBJ2-7; TCRdb outputs TRBD2, but without DNA this stays unchecked. This CDR3 contains 16 residues. CDR1 is LNHNV, CDR2 YYDKDF, per germline (reference sequence).

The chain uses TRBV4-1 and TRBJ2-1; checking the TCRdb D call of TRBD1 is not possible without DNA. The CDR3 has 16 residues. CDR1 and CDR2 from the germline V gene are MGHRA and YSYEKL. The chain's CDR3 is CASSQPGAGTYNEQFF.

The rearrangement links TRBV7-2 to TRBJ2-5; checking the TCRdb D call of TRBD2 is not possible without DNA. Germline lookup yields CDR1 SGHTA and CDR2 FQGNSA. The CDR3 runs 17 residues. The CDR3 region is CASSLPSGSSIWETQYF.

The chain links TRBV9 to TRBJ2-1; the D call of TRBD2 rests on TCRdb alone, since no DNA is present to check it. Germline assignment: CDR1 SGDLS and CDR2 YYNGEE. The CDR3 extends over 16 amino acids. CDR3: CASSVGLGLAGNEQFF.

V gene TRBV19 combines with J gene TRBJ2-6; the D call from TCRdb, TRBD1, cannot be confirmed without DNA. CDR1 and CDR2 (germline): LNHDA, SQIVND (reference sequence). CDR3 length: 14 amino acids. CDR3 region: CASIRDSGANVLTF.

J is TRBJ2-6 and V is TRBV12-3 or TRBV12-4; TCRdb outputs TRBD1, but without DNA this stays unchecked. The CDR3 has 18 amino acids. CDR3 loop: CASSLAQGQYSGANVLTF.

CDR3 residues: CSAWDPAFTDTQYF. This chain connects TRBV20-1 to TRBJ2-3; the TCRdb D gene call, TRBD2, has no DNA to confirm it. The CDR3 contains 14 residues. Germline CDR1 reads DFQATT; CDR2 reads SNEGSKA (reference sequence).

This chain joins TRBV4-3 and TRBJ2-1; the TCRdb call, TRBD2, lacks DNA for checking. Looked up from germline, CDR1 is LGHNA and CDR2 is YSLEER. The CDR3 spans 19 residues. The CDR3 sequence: CASSQASGWGLAGYNEQFF.

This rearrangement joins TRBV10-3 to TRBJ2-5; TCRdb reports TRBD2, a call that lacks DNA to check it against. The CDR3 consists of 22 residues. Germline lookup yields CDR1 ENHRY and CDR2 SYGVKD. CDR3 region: CAIISSAPGTSGRRGNRETQYF.

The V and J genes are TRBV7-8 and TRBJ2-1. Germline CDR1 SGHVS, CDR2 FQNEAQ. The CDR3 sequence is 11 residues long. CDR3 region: CASSVDWNLFF.

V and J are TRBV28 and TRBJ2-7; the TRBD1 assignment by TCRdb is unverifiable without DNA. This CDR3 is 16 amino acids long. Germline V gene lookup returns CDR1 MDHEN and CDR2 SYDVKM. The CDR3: CASSLSHSGTLYEQYF.

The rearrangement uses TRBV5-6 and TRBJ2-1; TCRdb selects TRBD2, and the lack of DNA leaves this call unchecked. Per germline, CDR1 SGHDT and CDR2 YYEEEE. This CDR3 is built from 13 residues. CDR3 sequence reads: CASSLLPGPPEFF.

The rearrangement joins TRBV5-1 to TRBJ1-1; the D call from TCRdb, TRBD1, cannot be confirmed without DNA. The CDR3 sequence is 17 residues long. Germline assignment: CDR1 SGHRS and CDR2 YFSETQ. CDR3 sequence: CASSLNVQVDANTEAFF.

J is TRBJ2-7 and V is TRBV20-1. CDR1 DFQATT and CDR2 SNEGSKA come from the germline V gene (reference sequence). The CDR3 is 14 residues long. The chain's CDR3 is CSASGPQVTYEQYF.

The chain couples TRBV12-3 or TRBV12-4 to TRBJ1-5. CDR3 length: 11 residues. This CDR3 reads CASSFNQPQHF.